The T cell receptor beta chain under discussion was sequenced for a study of cytomegalovirus exposure and HLA in healthy donors. Study results and caveats: TCR beta chains numbering about 160 were designated cytomegalovirus-associated.

Per germline, CDR1 SGDLS and CDR2 YYNGEE. This CDR3 region has 19 residues. Trimming took off 3 bases at V and 5 bases at J, with 29 bases between the two ends. TCRdb keeps only in-frame clones here, not all; method: immunoSEQ multiplex PCR. The top ten hold over 1.5% of the sample, which has roughly 57,000 clones, around 93% seen once. In this sample, this clone turned up once. What it recognizes is unknown. The J gene is TRBJ1-1, the V gene TRBV9; D might be TRBD1 (5 bases). The sample comprised PBMCs. This TCR came from a woman in her late teens or twenties in good health and CMV-seropositive. CDR3 amino acids: CASSAYPIPGGGYMTEAFF. CDR3 nucleotides: TGTGCCAGCAGCGCCTACCCTATCCCCGGTGGGGGGTACATGACTGAAGCTTTCTTT.